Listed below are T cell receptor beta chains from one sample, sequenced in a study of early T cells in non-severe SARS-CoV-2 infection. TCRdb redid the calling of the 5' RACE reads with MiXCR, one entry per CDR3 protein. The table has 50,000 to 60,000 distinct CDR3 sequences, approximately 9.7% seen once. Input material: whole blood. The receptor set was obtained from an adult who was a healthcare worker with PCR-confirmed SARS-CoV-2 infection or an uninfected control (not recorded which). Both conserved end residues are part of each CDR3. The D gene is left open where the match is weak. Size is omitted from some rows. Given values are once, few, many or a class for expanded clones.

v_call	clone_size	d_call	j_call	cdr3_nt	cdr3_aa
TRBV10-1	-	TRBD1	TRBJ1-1	TGCGCCAGCAGTGGACAGGGAGTCTCTGAAGCTTTCTTT	CASSGQGVSEAFF
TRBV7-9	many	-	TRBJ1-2	TGTGCCAGCAGCTTAACAGGGCCGGATGGCTACACCTTC	CASSLTGPDGYTF
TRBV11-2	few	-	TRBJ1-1	TGTGCCAGCAGCCTCGCGCTAGGGGTGAACACTGAAGCTTTCTTT	CASSLALGVNTEAFF
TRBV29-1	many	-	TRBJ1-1	TGCAGCGTTTCTAACACTGAAGCTTTCTTT	CSVSNTEAFF
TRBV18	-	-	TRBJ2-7	TGTGCCAGCTCACCCGAGGAGGGGGGACGGTCCTACGAGCAGTACTTC	CASSPEEGGRSYEQYF
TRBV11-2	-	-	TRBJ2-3	TGTGCCAGCAGCCCCCGGGACTCCTTAGCGAGAGATACGCAGTATTTT	CASSPRDSLARDTQYF
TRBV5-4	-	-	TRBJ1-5	TGTGCCAGCAGCTTTAGATCAGGGACCCATAGCAATCAGCCCCAGCATTTT	CASSFRSGTHSNQPQHF
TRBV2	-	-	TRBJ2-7	TGTGCCAGCACGCGCGGAGGTAACGAGCAGTACTTC	CASTRGGNEQYF
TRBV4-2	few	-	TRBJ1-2	TGTGCCAGCAGCCAAGCAGTTGTACAGTACGGCTACACCTTC	CASSQAVVQYGYTF
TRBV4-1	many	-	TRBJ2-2	TGCGCCAGCAGCCAAGTGGGCCCGGCGGACACCGGGGAGCTGTTTTTT	CASSQVGPADTGELFF
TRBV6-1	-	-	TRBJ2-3	TGTGCCAGCAGGCTAGGGGTGGCAGATACGCAGTATTTT	CASRLGVADTQYF
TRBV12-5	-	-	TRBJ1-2	TGTGCTAGTGGTATCGGATCCGACAGAGGCGAAAACTATGGCTACACCTTC	CASGIGSDRGENYGYTF
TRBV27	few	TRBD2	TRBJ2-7	TGTGCCAGCGGCCTAGCGGGGGTTTACGAGCAGTACTTC	CASGLAGVYEQYF
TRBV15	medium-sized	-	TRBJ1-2	TGTGCCACCAGCAAAAAAGGAATCGGGGGTCTCAATGGCTACACCTTC	CATSKKGIGGLNGYTF
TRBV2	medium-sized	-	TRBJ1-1	TGTGCCAGCAGTGAAGAGGAGGGGGCTGAAGCTTTCTTT	CASSEEEGAEAFF
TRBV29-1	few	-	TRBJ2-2	TGCAGCGTGCGGGAAAGGGCCGGGGAGCTGTTTTTT	CSVRERAGELFF
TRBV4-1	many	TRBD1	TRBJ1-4	TGCGCCAGCAGCCAGGCTACAGGGGCAACTAATGAAAAACTGTTTTTT	CASSQATGATNEKLFF
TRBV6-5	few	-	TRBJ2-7	TGTGCCAGCAGTTACCCGGACTTCTACGAGCAGTACTTC	CASSYPDFYEQYF
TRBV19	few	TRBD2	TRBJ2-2	TGTGCCACTAGCGGGGGATCCAACGGGGAGCTGTTTTTT	CATSGGSNGELFF